Presented here are 2 T cell receptor beta chains from one specimen sequenced in a study of blood T cell repertoires in COVID-19. This table comes from immunoSEQ multiplex PCR, and its TCRdb copy is limited to in-frame clones, with some not included. In the table there are some 100,000 clones, 86% of which are singletons. The sample comprised PBMCs or T cells enriched from blood (not recorded which). The receptor set was obtained from a woman aged 45-59 years who had recovered from COVID-19.

V usage is TRBV15 and J usage is TRBJ1-2; TRBD1 agrees at 7 bases. Germline V gene data show CDR1 as LNHNV and CDR2 as YYDKDF (reference sequence). The CDR3 contains 15 residues. The V and J ends lost 1 base and 3 bases, in that order; junction bases with no gene match: 5. CDR3 coding DNA: TGTGCCACCAGCAGAGTAGGGACAGACTACTATGGCTACACCTTC. This translates into CATSRVGTDYYGYTF.

J is TRBJ1-5 and V is TRBV28; 7 bases align to TRBD1. Germline V gene sequence: CDR1 MDHEN, CDR2 SYDVKM. The CDR3 totals 16 residues. V was pared by 4 bases and J by 4 bases, with 10 bases of the junction left unmatched. The CDR3 reads CASSSSEGRGNQPQHF. CDR3 nucleotide sequence: TGTGCCAGCAGTTCGAGCGAGGGCAGGGGGAATCAGCCCCAGCATTTT.